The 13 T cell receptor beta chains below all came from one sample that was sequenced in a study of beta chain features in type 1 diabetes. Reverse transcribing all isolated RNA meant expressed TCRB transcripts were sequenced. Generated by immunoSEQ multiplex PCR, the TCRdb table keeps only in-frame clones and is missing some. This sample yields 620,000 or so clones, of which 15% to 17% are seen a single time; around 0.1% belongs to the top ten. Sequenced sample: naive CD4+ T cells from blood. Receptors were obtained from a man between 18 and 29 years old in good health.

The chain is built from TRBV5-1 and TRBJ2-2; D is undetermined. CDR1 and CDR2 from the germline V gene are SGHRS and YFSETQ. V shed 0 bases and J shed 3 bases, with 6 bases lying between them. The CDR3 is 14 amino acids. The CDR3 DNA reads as TGCGCCAGCAGCTTGGAACTTTACACCGGGGAGCTGTTTTTT. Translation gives CASSLELYTGELFF.

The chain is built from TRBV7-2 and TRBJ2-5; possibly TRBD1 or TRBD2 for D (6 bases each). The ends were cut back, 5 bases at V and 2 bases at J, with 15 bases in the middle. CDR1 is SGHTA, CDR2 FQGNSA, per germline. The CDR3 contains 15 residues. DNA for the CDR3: TGTGCCAGCAGCCAGGAGGGGGGCCTTCAAGAGACCCAGTACTTC. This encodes CASSQEGGLQETQYF.

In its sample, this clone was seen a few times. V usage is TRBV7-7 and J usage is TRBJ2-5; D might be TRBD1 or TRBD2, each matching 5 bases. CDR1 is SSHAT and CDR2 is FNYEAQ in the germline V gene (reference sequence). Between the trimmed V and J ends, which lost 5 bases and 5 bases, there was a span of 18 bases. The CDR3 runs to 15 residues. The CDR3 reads CASSPGPRRSETQYF. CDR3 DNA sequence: TGTGCCAGCAGCCCGGGGCCCCGGCGGAGTGAGACCCAGTACTTC.

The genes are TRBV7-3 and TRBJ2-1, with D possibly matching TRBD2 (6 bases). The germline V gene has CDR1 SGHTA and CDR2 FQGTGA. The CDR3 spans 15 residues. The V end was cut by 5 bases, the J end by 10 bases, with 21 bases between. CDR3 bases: TGTGCCAGCAGCCTGTTCTCGGACGGGAGCGCGGAGCAGTTCTTC. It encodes CASSLFSDGSAEQFF.

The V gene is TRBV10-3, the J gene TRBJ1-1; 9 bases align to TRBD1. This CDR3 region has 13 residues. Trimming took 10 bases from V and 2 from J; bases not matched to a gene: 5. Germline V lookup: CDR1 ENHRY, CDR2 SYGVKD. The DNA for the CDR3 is TGTGCCACCGGGGGACAGGGAAACACTGAAGCTTTCTTT. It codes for CATGGQGNTEAFF.

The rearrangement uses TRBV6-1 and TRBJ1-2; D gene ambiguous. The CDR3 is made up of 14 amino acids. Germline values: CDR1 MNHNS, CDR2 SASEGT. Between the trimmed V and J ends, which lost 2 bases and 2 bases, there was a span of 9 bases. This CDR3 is CASSESGGNYGYTF. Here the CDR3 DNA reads TGTGCCAGCAGTGAAAGTGGAGGGAACTATGGCTACACCTTC.

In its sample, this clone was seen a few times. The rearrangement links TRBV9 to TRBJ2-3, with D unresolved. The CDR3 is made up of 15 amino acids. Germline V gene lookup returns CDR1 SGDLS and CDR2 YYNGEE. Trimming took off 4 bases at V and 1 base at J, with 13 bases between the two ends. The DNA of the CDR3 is TGTGCCAGCAGCCCCAGGTCCACAGGCACAGATACGCAGTATTTT. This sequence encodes CASSPRSTGTDTQYF.

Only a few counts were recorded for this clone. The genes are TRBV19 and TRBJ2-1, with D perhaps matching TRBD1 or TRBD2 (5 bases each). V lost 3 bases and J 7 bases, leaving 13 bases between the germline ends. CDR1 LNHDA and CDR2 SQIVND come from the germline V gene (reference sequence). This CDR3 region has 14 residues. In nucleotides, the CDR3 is TGTGCCAGTAGTATTCGGGGCAGGGTTAATGAGCAGTTCTTC. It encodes CASSIRGRVNEQFF.

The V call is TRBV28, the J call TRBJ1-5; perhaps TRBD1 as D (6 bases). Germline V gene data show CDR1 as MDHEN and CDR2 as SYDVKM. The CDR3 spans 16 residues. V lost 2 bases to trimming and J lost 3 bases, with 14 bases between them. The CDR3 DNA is TGTGCCAGCAGTTTAAGAACAGGGAGTAACAATCAGCCCCAGCATTTT. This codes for CASSLRTGSNNQPQHF.

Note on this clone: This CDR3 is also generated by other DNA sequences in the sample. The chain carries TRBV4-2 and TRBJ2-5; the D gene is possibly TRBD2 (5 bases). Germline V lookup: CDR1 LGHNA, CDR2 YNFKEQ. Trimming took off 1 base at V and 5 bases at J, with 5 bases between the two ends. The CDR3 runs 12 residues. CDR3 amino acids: CASSQGGETQYF. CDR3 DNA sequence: TGTGCCAGCAGCCAAGGAGGGGAGACCCAGTACTTC.

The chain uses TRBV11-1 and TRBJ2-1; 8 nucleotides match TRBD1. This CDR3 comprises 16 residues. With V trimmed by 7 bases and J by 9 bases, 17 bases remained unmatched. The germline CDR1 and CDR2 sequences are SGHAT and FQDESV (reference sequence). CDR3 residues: CASTTVGQGARGEQFF. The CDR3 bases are TGTGCCAGCACAACGGTGGGCCAGGGGGCGCGGGGTGAGCAGTTCTTC.

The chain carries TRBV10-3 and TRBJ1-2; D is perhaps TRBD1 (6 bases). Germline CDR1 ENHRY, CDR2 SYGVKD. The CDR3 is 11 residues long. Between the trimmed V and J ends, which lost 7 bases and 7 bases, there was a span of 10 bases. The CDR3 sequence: CAINSDSGYTF. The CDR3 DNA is TGTGCCATCAATTCGGACAGTGGCTACACCTTC.

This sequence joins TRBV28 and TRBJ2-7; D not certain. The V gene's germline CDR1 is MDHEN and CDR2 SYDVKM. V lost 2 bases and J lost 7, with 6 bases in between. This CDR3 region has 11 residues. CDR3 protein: CASSLIREQYF. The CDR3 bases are TGTGCCAGCAGTTTAATTAGAGAGCAGTACTTC. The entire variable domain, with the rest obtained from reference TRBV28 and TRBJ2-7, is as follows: DVKVTQSSRYLVKRTGEKVFLECVQDMDHENMFWYRQDPGLGLRLIYFSYDVKMKEKGDIPEGYSVSREKKERFSLILESASTNQTSMYLCASSLIREQYFGPGTRLTVT.